This T cell receptor beta chain was profiled in a study of cytomegalovirus exposure and HLA in healthy donors. Trimming stripped 1 base from V and 6 bases from J, with 7 bases between. Germline CDR1 reads SGHNT; CDR2 reads YENEEA. This CDR3 has 13 residues. A multiplex PCR was run with 60 Vbeta primers and 13 Jbeta primers. Sequencing was performed with immunoSEQ multiplex PCR; in TCRdb, only in-frame clones are kept and a portion is missing. In the table there are 150,000 to 200,000 clones, around 62% of which are singletons. Sequenced sample: PBMCs. This TCR was recovered from a man aged 35 to 55 in good health and CMV-seronegative. The chain links TRBV11-3 to TRBJ2-1; D remains unclear. CDR3 coding DNA: TGTGCCAGCAGCTTAGGCGGCGCCAATGAGCAGTTCTTC. Residues: CASSLGGANEQFF.